The entry below describes one T cell receptor (beta chain). Normal lung was taken at the farthest possible site, at least 3 cm from tumour. This table comes from immunoSEQ multiplex PCR, and its TCRdb copy is limited to in-frame clones, with some not included. Among roughly 2,100 clones listed, roughly 70% were seen once. This sample was taken from a study of immune cell composition in non-small cell lung cancer. The receptor was isolated from a human donor with non-small cell lung cancer. Specimen: non-adjacent lung tissue.

The CDR3 region has the DNA TGCGCCAGCAGCTTACAGGGCTACACTAACACTGAAGCTTTCTTT. Protein: CASSLQGYTNTEAFF. The rearrangement links TRBV5-1 to TRBJ1-1; TRBD1 is a possible D gene (6 bases). The V gene lost 2 bases and the J gene lost 2 bases, with 13 bases spanning the gap. CDR1 is SGHRS, CDR2 YFSETQ, per germline. CDR3 length: 15 amino acids.